Reported below is one T cell receptor (beta chain). What it binds is unknown. One tube held mixed TRB-A and TRB-B primer pools for touch-down PCR. TCRdb reanalyzed the multiplex PCR reads, giving one entry per CDR3 protein sequence and no DNA. Listed are 9,500 or so distinct CDR3 sequences; about 8.7% falls within the top ten. The data derive from a study of T cell clusters in autoimmune cytopenias. For the study at large: A median of about 52,000 TRB reads per sample yielded a median around 2,000 distinct clonotypes.

TRB was amplified from around 0.25 ug of peripheral blood genomic DNA per sample. The CDR3 has 16 residues. Germline CDR1 is LNHDA and CDR2 is SQIVND (reference sequence). Study-wide points: Primary autoimmune cytopenia patients seemingly lacked the physiological T cell clusters found in healthy donors.

The sequence came from a human donor with an autoimmune cytopenia or autoimmune hepatitis (not recorded which). Sequencing input: peripheral blood. The chain joins TRBV19 to TRBJ1-1. The CDR3 spells CASSRTDRFMNTEAFF.